The subject of this entry is one T cell receptor (beta chain). This record comes from a study of radiation and T cells in renal cell carcinoma. The time point: baseline pretreatment blood. Treatment described: 15 Gy SBRT to primary tumor, nephrectomy 4 weeks later. Germline assignment: CDR1 SGHKS and CDR2 YYEKEE (reference sequence). The CDR3 covers 15 residues. Unmatched junction bases numbered 7, after V lost 4 bases and J lost 4 bases. Repertoires were generated with immunoSEQ multiplex PCR, while TCRdb's copy carries only in-frame clones and drops some. The sample yields 95,000 or so clones, 75% to 90% seen once.

The sequencing here drew on blood, taken from a patient whose treatment included radiotherapy and nephrectomy. The TCR originated in a man aged 45-65 years with renal cell carcinoma. The chain uses TRBV5-5 and TRBJ1-1; TRBD1 agrees at 10 bases. For the CDR3, the DNA is TGTGCCAGCAGCCCACTGCGGGACAGGGGCACTGAAGCTTTCTTT. The encoded protein is CASSPLRDRGTEAFF.